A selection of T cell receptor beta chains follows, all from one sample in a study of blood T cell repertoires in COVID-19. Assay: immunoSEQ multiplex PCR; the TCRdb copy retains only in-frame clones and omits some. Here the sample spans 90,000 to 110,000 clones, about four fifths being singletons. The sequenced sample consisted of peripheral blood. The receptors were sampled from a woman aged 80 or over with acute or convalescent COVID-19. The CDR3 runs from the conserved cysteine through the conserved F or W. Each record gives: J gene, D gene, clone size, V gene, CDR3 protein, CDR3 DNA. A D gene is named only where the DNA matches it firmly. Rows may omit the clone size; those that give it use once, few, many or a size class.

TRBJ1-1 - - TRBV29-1 CSAGERGGTEAFF TGCAGCGCCGGGGAGCGGGGGGGCACTGAAGCTTTCTTT
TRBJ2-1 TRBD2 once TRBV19 CASSIGGEGGRHFGEQFF TGTGCCAGTAGTATAGGAGGAGAGGGAGGGAGACATTTCGGTGAGCAGTTCTTC
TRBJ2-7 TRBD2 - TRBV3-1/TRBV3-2 CASSPSLAESYEQYF TGTGCCAGCAGCCCCTCGCTAGCGGAATCTTACGAGCAGTACTTC
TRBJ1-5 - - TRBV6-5 CASSQTGPAEPQHF TGTGCCAGCAGTCAAACAGGGCCGGCGGAGCCCCAGCATTTT
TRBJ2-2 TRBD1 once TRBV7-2 CASSPRGLDTGELFF TGTGCCAGCAGCCCGAGGGGGCTGGACACCGGGGAGCTGTTTTTT
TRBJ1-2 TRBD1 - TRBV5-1 CASSHGTGGADGYTF TGCGCCAGCAGCCACGGGACAGGGGGCGCCGATGGCTACACCTTC
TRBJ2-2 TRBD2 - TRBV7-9 CASSPGGGNTGELFF TGTGCCAGCAGCCCCGGGGGGGGGAACACCGGGGAGCTGTTTTTT
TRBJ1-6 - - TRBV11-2 CASSLSGSYNSPLHF TGTGCCAGCAGCTTAAGCGGATCCTATAATTCACCCCTCCACTTT
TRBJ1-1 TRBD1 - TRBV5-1 CASSFTTGVNTEAFF TGCGCCAGCAGCTTTACGACAGGGGTGAACACTGAAGCTTTCTTT
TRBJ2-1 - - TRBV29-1 CSVITLIRQYNEQFF TGCAGCGTTATCACACTTATCCGACAGTACAATGAGCAGTTCTTC
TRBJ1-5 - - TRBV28 CASSIREQPQHF TGTGCCAGCAGCATCCGGGAACAGCCCCAGCATTTT
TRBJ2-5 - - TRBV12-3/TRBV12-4 CASSLRETQYF TGTGCCAGCAGTTTGAGGGAGACCCAGTACTTC
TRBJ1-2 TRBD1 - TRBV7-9 CASSLGQGVNYGYTF TGTGCCAGCAGCTTGGGACAGGGGGTAAACTATGGCTACACCTTC
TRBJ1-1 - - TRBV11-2 CASSYGGRRSTEAFF TGTGCCAGCAGCTACGGGGGGAGGAGGAGCACTGAAGCTTTCTTT
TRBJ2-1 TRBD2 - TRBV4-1 CASSQDPSGSFYNEQFF TGCGCCAGCAGCCAAGATCCTAGCGGGAGTTTCTACAATGAGCAGTTCTTC
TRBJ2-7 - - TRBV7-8 CASSLKRGSYEQYF TGTGCCAGCAGCTTAAAACGGGGATCCTACGAGCAGTACTTC
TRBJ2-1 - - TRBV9 CASSVEGHGNEQFF TGTGCCAGCAGCGTAGAGGGGCACGGGAATGAGCAGTTCTTC